The entry that follows covers one T cell receptor (beta chain) sequence. Germline-derived CDR1 and CDR2 are SQVTM and ANQGSEA. CDR3 length equals 13 residues. V shed 3 bases, J shed 6 bases, and the junction held 2 bases outside the gene matches. This sample was included in a study of CD8+CD57+ T cells in acquired aplastic anemia. According to the study, genomic DNA was the template for TCR beta VDJ and CDR3 profiling. Via MiXCR, TCRdb re-called the reads, giving one row per CDR3 protein. The sample has about 150,000 distinct CDR3 sequences, roughly 50% seen once; the top ten hold roughly 3.5%. In patients chosen for sequencing, flow cytometry had shown CD8+CD57+ cell expansion.

The chain uses TRBV29-1 and TRBJ2-2; 9 nucleotides line up with TRBD2. The sequenced material came from sorted CD4+, CD8+, or CD8+CD57+ T cells (not recorded which) from PBMCs. The clonotype originates from a human donor with aplastic anemia. For the CDR3, the DNA is TGCAGCGTTGAGCGCGGGGGGGCCGGGGAGCTGTTTTTT. Its translation: CSVERGGAGELFF.